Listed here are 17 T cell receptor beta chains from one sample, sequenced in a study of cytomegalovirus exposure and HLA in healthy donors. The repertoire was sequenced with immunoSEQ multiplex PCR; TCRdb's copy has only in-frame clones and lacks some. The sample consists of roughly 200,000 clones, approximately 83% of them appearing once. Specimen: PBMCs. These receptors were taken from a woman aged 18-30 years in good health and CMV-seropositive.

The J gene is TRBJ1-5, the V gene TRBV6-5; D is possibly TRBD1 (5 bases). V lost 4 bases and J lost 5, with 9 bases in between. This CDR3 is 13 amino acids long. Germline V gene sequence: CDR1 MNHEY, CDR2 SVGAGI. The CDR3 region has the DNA TGTGCCAGCAGTTTGACGGGGGATCAGCCCCAGCATTTT. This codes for CASSLTGDQPQHF.

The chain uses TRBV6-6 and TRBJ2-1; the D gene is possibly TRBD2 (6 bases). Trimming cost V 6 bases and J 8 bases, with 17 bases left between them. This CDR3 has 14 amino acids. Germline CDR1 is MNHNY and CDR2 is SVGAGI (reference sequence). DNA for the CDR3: TGTGCCAGCAGAGACCCAGGTTGGGACTATGAGCAGTTCTTC. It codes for CASRDPGWDYEQFF.

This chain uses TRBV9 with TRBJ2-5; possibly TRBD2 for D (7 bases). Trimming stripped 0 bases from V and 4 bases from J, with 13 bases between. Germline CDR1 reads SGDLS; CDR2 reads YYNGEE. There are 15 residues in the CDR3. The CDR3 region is CASSVVGGRGETQYF. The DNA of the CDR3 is TGTGCCAGCAGCGTAGTCGGGGGGCGGGGAGAGACCCAGTACTTC.

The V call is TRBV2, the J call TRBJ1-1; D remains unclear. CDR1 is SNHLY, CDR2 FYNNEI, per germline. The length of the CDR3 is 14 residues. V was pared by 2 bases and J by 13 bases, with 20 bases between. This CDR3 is CASSELESGPVRFF. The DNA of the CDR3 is TGTGCCAGCAGTGAATTAGAGTCAGGCCCTGTTCGTTTCTTT.

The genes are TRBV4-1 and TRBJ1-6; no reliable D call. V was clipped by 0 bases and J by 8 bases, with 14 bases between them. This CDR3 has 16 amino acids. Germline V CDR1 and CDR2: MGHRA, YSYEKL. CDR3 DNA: TGCGCCAGCAGCCAAGAGTGGGGAGAGGGCTATTCACCCCTCCACTTT. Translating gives CASSQEWGEGYSPLHF.

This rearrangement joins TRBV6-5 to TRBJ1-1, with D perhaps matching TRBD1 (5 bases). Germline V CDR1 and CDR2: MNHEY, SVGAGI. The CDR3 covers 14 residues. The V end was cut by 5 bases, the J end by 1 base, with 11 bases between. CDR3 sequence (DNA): TGTGCCAGCAGTACACCGGGGGGGAACACTGAAGCTTTCTTT. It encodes CASSTPGGNTEAFF.

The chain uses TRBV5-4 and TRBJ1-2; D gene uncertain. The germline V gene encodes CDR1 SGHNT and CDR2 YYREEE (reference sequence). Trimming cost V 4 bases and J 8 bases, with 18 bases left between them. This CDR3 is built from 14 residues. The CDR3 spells CASSRGPEDRGYTF. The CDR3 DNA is TGTGCCAGCAGCCGTGGGCCGGAGGATAGAGGCTACACCTTC. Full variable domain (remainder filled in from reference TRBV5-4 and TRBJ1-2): ETGVTQSPTHLIKTRGQQVTLRCSSQSGHNTVSWYQQALGQGPQFIFQYYREEENGRGNFPPRFSGLQFPNYSSELNVNALELDDSALYLCASSRGPEDRGYTFGSGTRLTVV.

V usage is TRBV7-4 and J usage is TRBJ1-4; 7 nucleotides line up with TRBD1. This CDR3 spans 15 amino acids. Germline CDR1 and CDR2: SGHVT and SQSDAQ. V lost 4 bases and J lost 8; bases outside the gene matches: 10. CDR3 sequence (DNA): TGTGCCAGCAGCTCACTAGACAGGGTAAAGGAAAAACTGTTTTTT. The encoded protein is CASSSLDRVKEKLFF.

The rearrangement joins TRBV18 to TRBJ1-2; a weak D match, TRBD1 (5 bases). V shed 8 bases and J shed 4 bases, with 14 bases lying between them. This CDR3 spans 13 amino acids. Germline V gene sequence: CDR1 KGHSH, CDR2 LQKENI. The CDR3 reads CASAGDLVYGYTF. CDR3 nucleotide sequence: TGTGCCAGCGCGGGGGATCTAGTCTATGGCTACACCTTC.

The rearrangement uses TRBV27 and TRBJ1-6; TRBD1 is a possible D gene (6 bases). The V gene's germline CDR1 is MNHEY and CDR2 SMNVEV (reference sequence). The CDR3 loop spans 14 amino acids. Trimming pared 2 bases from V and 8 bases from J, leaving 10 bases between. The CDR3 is CASSLGGGHSPLHF. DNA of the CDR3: TGTGCCAGCAGTTTAGGCGGGGGGCATTCACCCCTCCACTTT.

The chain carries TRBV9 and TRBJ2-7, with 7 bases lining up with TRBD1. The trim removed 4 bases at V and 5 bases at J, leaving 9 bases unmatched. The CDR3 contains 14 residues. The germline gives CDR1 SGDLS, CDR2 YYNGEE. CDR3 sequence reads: CASSTQTGSHEQYF. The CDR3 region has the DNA TGTGCCAGCAGCACCCAGACAGGGAGCCACGAGCAGTACTTC.

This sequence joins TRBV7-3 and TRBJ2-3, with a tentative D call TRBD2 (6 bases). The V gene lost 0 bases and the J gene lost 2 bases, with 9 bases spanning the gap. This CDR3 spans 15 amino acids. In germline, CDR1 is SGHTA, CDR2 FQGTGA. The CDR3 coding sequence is TGTGCCAGCAGCTTAACGACTAGTTCCACAGATACGCAGTATTTT. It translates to CASSLTTSSTDTQYF.

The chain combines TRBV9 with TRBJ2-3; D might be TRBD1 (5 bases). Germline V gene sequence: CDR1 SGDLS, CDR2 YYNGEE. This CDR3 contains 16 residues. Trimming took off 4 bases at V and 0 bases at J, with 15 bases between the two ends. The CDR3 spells CASSPRQSASTDTQYF. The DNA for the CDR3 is TGTGCCAGCAGCCCCCGACAGTCCGCTAGCACAGATACGCAGTATTTT.

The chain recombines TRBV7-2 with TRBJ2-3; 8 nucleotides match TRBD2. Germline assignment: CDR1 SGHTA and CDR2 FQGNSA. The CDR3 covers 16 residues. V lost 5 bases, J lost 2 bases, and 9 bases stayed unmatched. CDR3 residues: CASSPIGAGVTDTQYF. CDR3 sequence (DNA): TGTGCCAGCAGCCCCATAGGAGCGGGGGTCACAGATACGCAGTATTTT.

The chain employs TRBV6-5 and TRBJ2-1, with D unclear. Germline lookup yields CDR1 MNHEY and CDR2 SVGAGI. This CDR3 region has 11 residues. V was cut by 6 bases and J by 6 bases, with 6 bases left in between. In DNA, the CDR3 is TGTGCCAGCAGCCACAGCAATGAGCAGTTCTTC. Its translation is CASSHSNEQFF.

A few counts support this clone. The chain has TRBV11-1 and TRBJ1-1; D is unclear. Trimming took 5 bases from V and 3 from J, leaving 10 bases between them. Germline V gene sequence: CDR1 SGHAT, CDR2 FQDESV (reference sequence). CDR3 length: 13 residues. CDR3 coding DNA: TGTGCCAGCAGCCCAGACCGGGACACTGAAGCTTTCTTT. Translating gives CASSPDRDTEAFF.

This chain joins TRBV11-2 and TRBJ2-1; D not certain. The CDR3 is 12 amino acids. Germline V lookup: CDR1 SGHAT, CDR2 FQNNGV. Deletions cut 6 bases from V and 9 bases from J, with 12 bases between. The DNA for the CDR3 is TGTGCCAGCAGGCCATCTAGTCGTGAGCAGTTCTTC. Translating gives CASRPSSREQFF.